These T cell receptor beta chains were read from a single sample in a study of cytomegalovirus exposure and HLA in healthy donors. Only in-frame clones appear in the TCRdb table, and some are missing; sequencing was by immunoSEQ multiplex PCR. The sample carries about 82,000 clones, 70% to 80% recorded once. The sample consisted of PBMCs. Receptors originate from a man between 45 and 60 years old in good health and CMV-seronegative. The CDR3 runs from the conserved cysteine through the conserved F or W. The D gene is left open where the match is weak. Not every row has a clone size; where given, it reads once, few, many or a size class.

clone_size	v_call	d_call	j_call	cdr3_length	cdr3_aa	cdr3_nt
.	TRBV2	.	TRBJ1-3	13	CASSGAGRNTIYF	TGTGCCAGCAGTGGTGCAGGGAGAAACACCATATATTTT
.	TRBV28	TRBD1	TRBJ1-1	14	CASSSTGGAAEAFF	TGTGCCAGCAGTTCCACAGGGGGCGCCGCTGAAGCTTTCTTT
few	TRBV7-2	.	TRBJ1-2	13	CASTNPTGYGYTF	TGTGCCAGCACCAACCCTACGGGCTATGGCTACACCTTC
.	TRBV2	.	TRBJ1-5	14	CASQGSGRNQPQHF	TGTGCCTCGCAGGGGAGCGGCCGTAATCAGCCCCAGCATTTT
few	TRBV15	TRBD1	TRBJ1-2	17	CATSRQADRASNYGYTF	TGTGCCACCAGCAGGCAAGCCGACAGGGCTTCGAACTATGGCTACACCTTC
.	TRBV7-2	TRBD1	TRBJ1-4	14	CASSSRQGVEKLFF	TGTGCCAGCAGCTCACGACAGGGAGTTGAAAAACTGTTTTTT
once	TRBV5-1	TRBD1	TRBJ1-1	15	CASSTRTGRGTEAFF	TGCGCCAGCAGCACTCGGACAGGGAGGGGCACTGAAGCTTTCTTT
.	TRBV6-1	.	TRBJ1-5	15	CASSHSWQGKSPQHF	TGTGCCAGCAGCCACTCATGGCAGGGGAAATCCCCCCAGCATTTT
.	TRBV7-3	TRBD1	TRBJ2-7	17	CASSPARPGTGTYEQYF	TGTGCCAGCAGCCCTGCCAGACCCGGGACAGGGACCTACGAGCAGTACTTC
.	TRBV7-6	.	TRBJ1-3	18	CASSLVEGDIYPGNTIYF	TGTGCCAGCAGCTTAGTCGAGGGGGACATCTACCCTGGAAACACCATATATTTT
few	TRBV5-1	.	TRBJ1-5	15	CASSLAPDNNQPQHF	TGCGCCAGCAGCTTGGCCCCGGACAACAATCAGCCCCAGCATTTT
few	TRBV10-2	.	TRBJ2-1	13	CASSPGGLNEQFF	TGCGCCAGCAGTCCAGGGGGGTTAAATGAGCAGTTCTTC
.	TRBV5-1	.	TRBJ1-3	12	CASQGSGNTIYF	TGCGCCAGCCAGGGCTCTGGAAACACCATATATTTT
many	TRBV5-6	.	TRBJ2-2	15	CASSLWAGATGELFF	TGTGCCAGCAGCTTATGGGCAGGGGCAACCGGGGAGCTGTTTTTT
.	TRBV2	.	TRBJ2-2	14	CASRATERTGELFF	TGTGCCAGCAGGGCCACAGAACGCACCGGGGAGCTGTTTTTT
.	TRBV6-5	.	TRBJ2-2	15	CASSYLGGNTGELFF	TGTGCCAGCAGTTACTTGGGGGGGAACACCGGGGAGCTGTTTTTT
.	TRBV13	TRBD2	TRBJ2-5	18	CASRSSSTSGGVRETQYF	TGTGCCAGCAGATCCTCATCGACTAGCGGGGGGGTACGGGAGACCCAGTACTTC
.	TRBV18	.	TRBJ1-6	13	CASSPDRGSPLHF	TGTGCCAGCTCACCCGACCGGGGTTCACCCCTCCACTTT
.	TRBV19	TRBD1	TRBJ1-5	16	CASSPRDRGGNQPQHF	TGTGCCAGTAGTCCCAGGGACAGGGGGGGCAATCAGCCCCAGCATTTT
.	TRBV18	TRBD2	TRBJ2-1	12	CASSPGGNEQFF	TGTGCCAGCTCACCGGGAGGGAATGAGCAGTTCTTC
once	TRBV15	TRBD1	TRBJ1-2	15	CATSTGGPILYGYTF	TGTGCCACCAGCACAGGGGGTCCAATCCTCTATGGCTACACCTTC
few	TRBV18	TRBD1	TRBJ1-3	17	CASSPPNDRGPGNTIYF	TGTGCCAGCTCACCACCGAACGACAGGGGGCCGGGAAACACCATATATTTT
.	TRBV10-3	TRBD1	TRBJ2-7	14	CAITSGQGTYEQYF	TGTGCCATCACGTCGGGACAGGGGACCTACGAGCAGTACTTC
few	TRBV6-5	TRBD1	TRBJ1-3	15	CASSRTGAHGNTIYF	TGTGCCAGCAGCCGGACAGGGGCTCATGGAAACACCATATATTTT
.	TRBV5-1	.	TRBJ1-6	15	CASSLATAINSPLHF	TGCGCCAGCAGCTTGGCGACAGCGATTAATTCACCCCTCCACTTT
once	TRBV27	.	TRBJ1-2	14	CASSPRDIFHGYTF	TGTGCCAGCAGTCCCAGGGACATCTTCCATGGCTACACCTTC
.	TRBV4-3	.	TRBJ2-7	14	CASSPAVGTYEQYF	TGCGCCAGCAGCCCCGCGGTCGGTACCTACGAGCAGTACTTC
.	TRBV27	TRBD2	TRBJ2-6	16	CASSVWGGSGANVLTF	TGTGCCAGCAGTGTTTGGGGGGGCTCTGGGGCCAACGTCCTGACTTTC
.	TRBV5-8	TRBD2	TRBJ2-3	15	CASPTGTSPTDTQYF	TGTGCCAGCCCTACCGGGACTAGTCCCACAGATACGCAGTATTTT
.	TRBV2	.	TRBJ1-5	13	CASEEGLGQPQHF	TGTGCCAGCGAGGAGGGCCTAGGGCAGCCCCAGCATTTT
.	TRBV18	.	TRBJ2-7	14	CASSPPTVSYEQYF	TGTGCCAGCTCACCACCGACAGTCTCCTACGAGCAGTACTTC
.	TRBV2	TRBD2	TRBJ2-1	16	CASSLAGGPLLNEQFF	TGTGCCAGCAGTTTAGCGGGGGGCCCACTTTTAAATGAGCAGTTCTTC
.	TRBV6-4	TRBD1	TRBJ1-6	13	CASSTGEGSPLHF	TGTGCCAGCTCGACAGGGGAGGGTTCACCCCTCCACTTT
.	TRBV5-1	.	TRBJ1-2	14	CASSKPGPNYGYTF	TGCGCCAGCAGCAAGCCAGGGCCTAACTATGGCTACACCTTC
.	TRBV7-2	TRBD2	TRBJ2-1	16	CASSPMAGGINNEQFF	TGTGCCAGCAGCCCCATGGCGGGGGGTATAAACAATGAGCAGTTCTTC
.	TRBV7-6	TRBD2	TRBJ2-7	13	CASSRPGGLEQYF	TGTGCCAGCAGCCGTCCGGGGGGGCTCGAGCAGTACTTC
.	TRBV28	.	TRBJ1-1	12	CASSGVWSVAFF	TGTGCCAGCAGCGGGGTATGGAGTGTAGCTTTCTTT
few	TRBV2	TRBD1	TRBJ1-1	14	CASSERDRGTEAFF	TGTGCCAGCAGTGAAAGGGACAGGGGCACTGAAGCTTTCTTT
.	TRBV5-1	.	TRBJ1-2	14	CASRKAVDFYGYTF	TGCGCCAGCAGGAAGGCAGTGGACTTCTATGGCTACACCTTC
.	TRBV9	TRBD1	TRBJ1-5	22	CASSQADRTYPVTVYSNQPQHF	TGTGCCAGCAGCCAAGCGGACAGGACTTACCCCGTAACCGTCTATAGCAATCAGCCCCAGCATTTT
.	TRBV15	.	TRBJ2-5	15	CATSRDLGHQETQYF	TGTGCCACCAGCAGAGATCTAGGACATCAAGAGACCCAGTACTTC
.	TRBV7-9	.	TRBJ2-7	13	CASSPRTDYEQYF	TGTGCCAGCAGCCCCCGGACAGATTACGAGCAGTACTTC
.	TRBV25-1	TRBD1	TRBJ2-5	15	CASSEGAGGLETQYF	TGTGCCAGCAGCGAGGGGGCAGGGGGCTTGGAGACCCAGTACTTC
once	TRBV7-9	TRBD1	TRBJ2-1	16	CASSLRYRDRDNEQFF	TGTGCCAGCAGCTTACGGTACCGGGACAGGGACAATGAGCAGTTCTTC
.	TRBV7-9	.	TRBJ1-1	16	CASSPTALTGDTDAFF	TGTGCCAGCAGCCCCACAGCTCTTACTGGGGACACTGACGCTTTCTTT